The TCR beta chain under discussion was sequenced for a study of cytotoxic CD8 clonotypes in ibrutinib-treated CLL. The J segment lost 4 bases and the V segment lost 1 base, leaving 10 bases of the junction unmatched. CDR1 and CDR2 (germline): MDHEN, SYDVKM. This CDR3 is 16 amino acids long. Measured with immunoSEQ multiplex PCR; TCRdb has only the in-frame clones, and not every one. The sample has about 160,000 clones; 81% are singletons. V and J are TRBV28 and TRBJ2-7, with 7 nucleotides matching TRBD2. Sequencing used PBMCs, obtained after 12 months of ibrutinib treatment. The source is a human donor with chronic lymphocytic leukemia. CDR3 in amino acids: CASSLFGGSFLYEQYF. CDR3 DNA: TGTGCCAGCAGTTTATTCGGCGGGAGCTTTTTGTACGAGCAGTACTTC.